These 27 T cell receptor beta chains originate from one sample sequenced in a study of blood T cell repertoires in COVID-19. The table came from immunoSEQ multiplex PCR; TCRdb's copy has only in-frame clones and leaves some out. The sample contains 280,000 or so clones, roughly 89% of which appear only once. Sequenced sample: PBMCs or T cells enriched from blood (not recorded which). These receptors came from a woman aged 40 to 55 who had recovered from COVID-19.

V usage is TRBV28 and J usage is TRBJ1-5, with 7 bases that match TRBD1. Germline CDR1 reads MDHEN; CDR2 reads SYDVKM. Trimming at V came to 6 bases and at J to 7 bases, leaving 6 bases not matched to a gene. This CDR3 has 13 amino acids. The CDR3 here is CASRDTGVQPQHF. The DNA of the CDR3 is TGTGCCAGCAGGGATACAGGGGTACAGCCCCAGCATTTT.

V is TRBV30 and J is TRBJ2-3, with a weak D call TRBD2 (5 bases). In germline, CDR1 is GTSNPN, CDR2 SVGIG (reference sequence). The CDR3 loop spans 15 amino acids. The CDR3 coding sequence is TGTGCTGCGGGTGCTCTGCCCTCTAGCACAGATACGCAGTATTTT. Translated: CAAGALPSSTDTQYF.

Note on this clone: At one of its ends the junction is not consistent with the germline gene, which may arise from a read error. V and J are TRBV5-1 and TRBJ2-7, with D perhaps TRBD1 (5 bases). The CDR3 is 16 amino acids. CDR1 SGHRS and CDR2 YFSETQ come from the germline V gene. CDR3 bases: TGCACCAGCAGCTTGTCCCGACAGCCTAGCTCCTACGAGCAGTACTTC. This encodes CTSSLSRQPSSYEQYF.

This chain joins TRBV18 and TRBJ2-3; weak D call: TRBD1 (6 bases). The V and J ends lost 2 bases and 4 bases respectively, with 10 bases between them. CDR1 and CDR2 from the germline V gene are KGHSH and LQKENI. The CDR3 has 14 amino acids. The CDR3 loop is CASSPGDKADTQYF. In DNA, the CDR3 is TGTGCCAGCTCACCAGGGGACAAAGCAGATACGCAGTATTTT.

This chain links TRBV7-8 with TRBJ1-5; no reliable D call. In germline, CDR1 is SGHVS, CDR2 FQNEAQ. Trimming pared 5 bases from V and 5 bases from J, leaving 7 bases between. The CDR3 runs to 12 residues. This chain's CDR3 is CASSPNYQPQHF. Written as DNA, the CDR3 is TGTGCCAGCAGCCCCAATTATCAGCCCCAGCATTTT.

This clone has just one count. The rearrangement uses TRBV2 and TRBJ2-7; 7 positions agree with TRBD2. With V trimmed by 11 bases and J by 2 bases, 12 bases remained unmatched. There are 14 residues in the CDR3. Germline CDR1 and CDR2: SNHLY and FYNNEI. In DNA form, the CDR3 reads TGTGCCGCAAGGAAGACTAGCCTTACCTACGAGCAGTACTTC. It translates to CAARKTSLTYEQYF. Together with reference TRBV2 and TRBJ2-7, the CDR3 gives the full variable domain: EPEVTQTPSHQVTQMGQEVILRCVPISNHLYFYWYRQILGQKVEFLVSFYNNEISEKSEIFDDQFSVERPDGSNFTLKIRSTKLEDSAMYFCAARKTSLTYEQYFGPGTRLTVT.

The CDR3 DNA is TGTGCCAGCAGTTCGGACAGGGCATACGAGCAGTACTTC. Translating it yields CASSSDRAYEQYF. This rearrangement joins TRBV6-6 to TRBJ2-7; TRBD1 aligns across 8 bases. The germline V gene encodes CDR1 MNHNY and CDR2 SVGAGI (reference sequence). The CDR3 is made up of 13 amino acids. V shed 4 bases and J 4 bases; nucleotides not matched to a gene: 3.

The genes are TRBV27 and TRBJ1-2, with D perhaps matching TRBD1 (6 bases). CDR1 MNHEY and CDR2 SMNVEV come from the germline V gene (reference sequence). The V gene lost 6 bases and the J gene lost 3 bases, with 14 bases spanning the gap. This CDR3 comprises 14 residues. The CDR3 loop is CASSRGGAYYGYTF. For the CDR3, the DNA is TGTGCCAGCAGCCGGGGGGGGGCATACTATGGCTACACCTTC.

The gene calls are TRBV19 and TRBJ2-7; tentatively, D is TRBD1 (6 bases). Trimming pared 5 bases from V and 0 bases from J, leaving 14 bases between. The length of the CDR3 is 15 residues. Germline loops: CDR1 LNHDA, CDR2 SQIVND (reference sequence). CDR3 protein: CASSSAGTSSYEQYF. In DNA, the CDR3 is TGTGCCAGTAGTTCTGCCGGGACATCCTCCTACGAGCAGTACTTC.

This chain's CDR3 is CAWSVGRVDGYTF. The CDR3 DNA reads TGTGCCTGGAGTGTAGGCAGGGTTGATGGCTACACCTTC. V is TRBV30 and J is TRBJ1-2, with D maybe TRBD1 (5 bases). The CDR3 extends over 13 amino acids. Germline V gene lookup returns CDR1 GTSNPN and CDR2 SVGIG (reference sequence). Trimming removed 0 bases at V and 6 bases at J, with 11 bases between.

The chain is built from TRBV18 and TRBJ1-6; possibly TRBD1 for D (6 bases). The CDR3 extends over 14 amino acids. Germline CDR1 KGHSH, CDR2 LQKENI. Trimming left V 1 base short and J 5 bases short, with 6 bases between. The CDR3 reads CASSPQGDNSPLHF. The CDR3 nucleotides read TGTGCCAGCTCACCACAGGGGGATAATTCACCCCTCCACTTT.

This sequence joins TRBV28 and TRBJ1-6, with D perhaps matching TRBD1 (6 bases). With 4 bases removed from V and 7 bases from J, the gap between germline ends came to 14 bases. The CDR3 runs to 15 residues. Germline V gene data show CDR1 as MDHEN and CDR2 as SYDVKM. The CDR3: CASSSETGRNSPLHF. The CDR3 nucleotides read TGTGCCAGCAGTTCCGAGACAGGCCGAAATTCACCCCTCCACTTT.

J is TRBJ2-6 and V is TRBV4-1; D gene uncertain. Germline CDR1 MGHRA, CDR2 YSYEKL. This CDR3 is 15 amino acids long. The V end lost 4 bases, the J end lost 0 bases, and 7 bases lay between the germline ends. CDR3 region: CASSPTPSGANVLTF. Here the CDR3 DNA reads TGCGCCAGCAGCCCGACACCCTCTGGGGCCAACGTCCTGACTTTC.

The chain couples TRBV5-6 to TRBJ2-5, with D perhaps matching TRBD1 (6 bases). Germline V gene data show CDR1 as SGHDT and CDR2 as YYEEEE. The CDR3 totals 13 residues. Trimming removed 1 base from V and 5 bases from J, with 9 bases in between. The DNA of the CDR3 is TGTGCCAGCAGCTTGCAGGGGTTGGAGACCCAGTACTTC. It encodes CASSLQGLETQYF.

This chain joins TRBV11-2 and TRBJ1-3; 7 nucleotides line up with TRBD1. The trim removed 10 bases at V and 4 bases at J, leaving 10 bases unmatched. CDR1 is SGHAT and CDR2 is FQNNGV in the germline V gene. This CDR3 has 14 residues. The CDR3 nucleotides are TGTGCCACCGGAGGGGGCCTTGCGGGAAACACCATATATTTT. Residues: CATGGGLAGNTIYF.

V is TRBV7-8 and J is TRBJ2-5, with 9 bases aligning to TRBD1. The CDR3 has 16 residues. V lost 1 base to trimming and J lost 5 bases; unmatched junction nucleotides: 8. The V gene's germline CDR1 is SGHVS and CDR2 FQNEAQ. In nucleotides, the CDR3 is TGTGCCAGCAGCTTAGTCCACCACGGACAGGGGGAGACCCAGTACTTC. The encoded protein is CASSLVHHGQGETQYF. The entire variable domain, with the rest obtained from reference TRBV7-8 and TRBJ2-5, is as follows: GAGVSQSPRYKVAKRGQDVALRCDPISGHVSLFWYQQALGQGPEFLTYFQNEAQLDKSGLPSDRFFAERPEGSVSTLKIQRTQQEDSAVYLCASSLVHHGQGETQYFGPGTRLLVL.

The V gene is TRBV6-5, the J gene TRBJ1-5; D not resolved. Trimming took off 0 bases at V and 1 base at J, with 7 bases between the two ends. The CDR3 covers 15 residues. The V gene's germline CDR1 is MNHEY and CDR2 SVGAGI. The CDR3 sequence: CASSYSKRSNQPQHF. CDR3 in DNA: TGTGCCAGCAGTTACTCGAAGCGCAGCAATCAGCCCCAGCATTTT.

The V and J genes are TRBV2 and TRBJ2-4; 10 bases line up with TRBD2. J gave up 2 bases and V 5 bases, and 6 bases lay outside the gene matches. This CDR3 is 16 amino acids long. Germline assignment: CDR1 SNHLY and CDR2 FYNNEI. The CDR3 region is CASSILAGASKNIQYF. The CDR3 coding sequence is TGTGCCAGCAGTATTCTAGCGGGAGCATCCAAAAACATTCAGTACTTC.

The chain is built from TRBV7-2 and TRBJ2-7; D may be TRBD1 (6 bases). Trimming pared 5 bases from V and 5 bases from J, leaving 19 bases between. This CDR3 region has 15 residues. CDR1 and CDR2 (germline): SGHTA, FQGNSA. The CDR3 reads CASSDTTTGNHEQYF. The CDR3 DNA follows: TGTGCCAGCAGCGACACGACAACAGGGAACCACGAGCAGTACTTC.

V and J are TRBV30 and TRBJ1-2; no clear D. Germline lookup yields CDR1 GTSNPN and CDR2 SVGIG (reference sequence). Trimming took 2 bases from V and 5 from J, leaving 24 bases between them. The CDR3 covers 17 residues. CDR3 coding DNA: TGTGCCTGGAGTCGCGGCCACCGGACCGCAGGCGGGTATGGCTACACCTTC. It codes for CAWSRGHRTAGGYGYTF.

This clone is large (0.1 to 1%) within its sample. This chain uses TRBV13 with TRBJ1-4; 7 bases fit TRBD1. In germline, CDR1 is PRHDT, CDR2 FYEKMQ (reference sequence). This CDR3 region has 15 residues. After removal of 1 base from V and 6 bases from J, the junction contained 5 bases not matched to a gene. The CDR3 loop is CASSLAGQHDEKLFF. Here the CDR3 DNA reads TGTGCCAGCAGCTTAGCGGGACAGCACGATGAAAAACTGTTTTTT.

This clone was detected only once. The CDR3 loop reads CASSTYRGLSTEAFF. CDR3 in DNA: TGTGCCAGCAGTACGTACAGGGGGCTCTCGACTGAAGCTTTCTTT. J is TRBJ1-1 and V is TRBV5-6, with 9 bases that match TRBD1. The CDR3 has 15 residues. V gave up 5 bases and J gave up 5 bases; unmatched junction bases: 10. Germline-derived CDR1 and CDR2 are SGHDT and YYEEEE.

This clone was found once. This sample includes further DNA sequences coding for the same CDR3. This chain uses TRBV4-1 with TRBJ2-7; 10 bases agree with TRBD1. Germline V gene lookup returns CDR1 MGHRA and CDR2 YSYEKL. The length of the CDR3 is 14 residues. Germline trimming cut 7 bases from V and 1 base from J; bases unmatched to any gene: 4. CDR3 coding DNA: TGCGCCAGCAAGCCGGGACAGGGGTCCTACGAGCAGTACTTC. Translation gives CASKPGQGSYEQYF.

The rearrangement links TRBV18 to TRBJ2-7; TRBD1 matches 8 bases. The CDR3 runs 15 residues. V lost 5 bases, J lost 4 bases, and 10 bases stayed unmatched. Germline V gene data show CDR1 as KGHSH and CDR2 as LQKENI. CDR3 coding DNA: TGTGCCAGCTCATCCTCATCCGGGACAGGATACGAGCAGTACTTC. Its protein product is CASSSSSGTGYEQYF.

V gene TRBV28 combines with J gene TRBJ2-1, with 7 bases fitting TRBD2. Germline trimming cut 4 bases from V and 8 bases from J; bases unmatched to any gene: 11. The CDR3 has 15 amino acids. The germline gives CDR1 MDHEN, CDR2 SYDVKM. This CDR3 is CASSSGGSGDHEQFF. The CDR3 nucleotides are TGTGCCAGCAGTTCGGGGGGAAGTGGGGACCATGAGCAGTTCTTC.

The chain couples TRBV7-6 to TRBJ1-1; 12 positions agree with TRBD1. From germline, CDR1 is SGHVS and CDR2 FNYEAQ. V shed 0 bases, J shed 1 base, and the junction held 3 bases outside the gene matches. The CDR3 runs to 17 residues. Here the CDR3 DNA reads TGTGCCAGCAGCTTAGCTGGGACAGGGGGCGCGAACACTGAAGCTTTCTTT. Protein product: CASSLAGTGGANTEAFF.

This sequence joins TRBV28 and TRBJ1-2; 9 bases are a match to TRBD1. Germline CDR1 and CDR2: MDHEN and SYDVKM. V was clipped by 6 bases and J by 0 bases; unmatched bases: 8. This CDR3 has 16 amino acids. The CDR3 here is CASRSQGADANYGYTF. CDR3 in DNA: TGTGCCAGCAGGTCACAGGGGGCGGATGCTAACTATGGCTACACCTTC.